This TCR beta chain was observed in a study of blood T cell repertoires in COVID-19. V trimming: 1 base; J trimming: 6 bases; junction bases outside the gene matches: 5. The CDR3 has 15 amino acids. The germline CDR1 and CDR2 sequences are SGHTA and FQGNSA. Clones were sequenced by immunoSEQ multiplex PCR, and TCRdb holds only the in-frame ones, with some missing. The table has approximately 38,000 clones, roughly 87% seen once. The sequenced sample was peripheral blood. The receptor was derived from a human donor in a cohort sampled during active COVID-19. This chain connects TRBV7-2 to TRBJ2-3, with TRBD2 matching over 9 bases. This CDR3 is CASSLGPSGTDTQYF. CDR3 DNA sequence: TGTGCCAGCAGCTTAGGGCCTAGCGGGACCGATACGCAGTATTTT.